The clone carrying this T cell receptor beta chain was found many times. What it recognizes is unknown. This specimen comes from a study of T-cell reconstitution after alpha-beta-depleted transplantation in children. General study results and limits: Two months or so post-transplant, alpha-beta T cells reportedly derived from several hundred expanded graft clones. At day 60, the high TCRbeta diversity found in some patients originated from recipient T cells and thymic progenitors that had survived. T-cell counts and diversity at one year post-transplant came mainly from newly produced T cells.

Germline trimming cut 2 bases from V and 2 bases from J; bases unmatched to any gene: 2. CDR3 length equals 15 residues. Preparation of the TCRbeta library involved a method that used unique molecular identifiers. TCRdb recomputed calls from the PCR reads with MiXCR, one row per CDR3 protein. This table holds roughly 490,000 distinct CDR3 sequences, approximately 10% found once. The clonotype comes from a female patient aged 2 to 10 who had a stem cell transplant for aplastic anemia, so the T cells may come from the graft donor. The chain recombines TRBV12-3 or TRBV12-4 with TRBJ2-3, with 9 bases lining up with TRBD2. The sample consisted of PBMCs, mostly from graft donor cells, taken 180 days after TCRalphabeta/CD19-depleted stem cell transplant. The CDR3 sequence: CASSLIAGVTDTQYF. In DNA, the CDR3 is TGTGCCAGCAGTTTAATAGCGGGAGTCACAGATACGCAGTATTTT.